The 19 T cell receptor beta chains listed next were all sequenced from one sample in a study of read filtering for tumor transcriptome and immune sequencing. The library was built from 400 ng RNA with molecular barcoded adaptors for alpha/delta and beta/gamma chains. Each CDR3 protein gets one entry after TCRdb re-called the reads with MiXCR. The table lists about 46,000 distinct CDR3 sequences, 12% of them singletons. The specimen sequenced was a population of CD138-negative cells sorted from bone marrow. The receptors come from a donor over 35 with multiple myeloma.

This clonotype was seen ten or more times. The chain is built from TRBV30 and TRBJ1-5, with D possibly being TRBD1 (5 bases). The CDR3 covers 13 residues. The V and J ends lost 3 bases and 4 bases respectively, with 10 bases between them. Germline V gene data show CDR1 as GTSNPN and CDR2 as SVGIG (reference sequence). The CDR3 DNA reads as TGTGCCTGGAGGGGGCAGACAAATCAGCCCCAGCATTTT. Protein: CAWRGQTNQPQHF.

This clonotype was picked up many times. This may come from a read error, since a much larger clone is one base off. This chain uses TRBV2 with TRBJ2-1, with TRBD2 identical over 11 bases. The CDR3 length is 15 residues. Germline values: CDR1 SNHLY, CDR2 FYNNEI. V gave up 7 bases and J gave up 9 bases; unmatched junction bases: 11. The CDR3 reads CASIPTSGSLSEQFF. DNA of the CDR3: TGTGCCAGCATTCCCACTAGCGGGAGTTTGAGTGAGCAGTTCTTC. The full variable domain, completed using reference TRBV2 and TRBJ2-1, is EPEVTQTPSHQVTQMGQEVILRCVPISNHLYFYWYRQILGQKVEFLVSFYNNEISEKSEIFDDQFSVERPDGSNFTLKIRSTKLEDSAMYFCASIPTSGSLSEQFFGPGTRLTVL.

This clonotype showed up many times. The DNA of the CDR3 is TGTGCCAGCAGCCCCACCCGGCCTTCTAGCGGGGAGAACGAGCAGTACTTC. It codes for CASSPTRPSSGENEQYF. The J gene is TRBJ2-7, the V gene TRBV3-1; TRBD2 aligns across 9 bases. Germline-derived CDR1 and CDR2 are LGHDT and YNNKEL (reference sequence). Losses at the gene ends were 4 bases for V and 5 bases for J; bases not matched to a gene: 15. The CDR3 consists of 17 residues.

This clonotype came up many times. V and J are TRBV14 and TRBJ1-5; D is perhaps TRBD1 (6 bases). Trimming pared 4 bases from V and 1 base from J, leaving 20 bases between. Germline lookup yields CDR1 SGHDN and CDR2 FVKESK. The CDR3 contains 18 residues. CDR3 sequence reads: CASSPIARGFLSNQPQHF. For the CDR3, the DNA is TGTGCCAGCAGCCCAATTGCCAGGGGATTTCTAAGCAATCAGCCCCAGCATTTT.

This clonotype showed up just once. In DNA, the CDR3 is TGTGCCAGCAGCTTAGGGGGACTAGCGGGAGTCTACGAGCAGTACTTC. The encoded protein is CASSLGGLAGVYEQYF. The chain has TRBV7-8 and TRBJ2-7, with TRBD2 matching over 14 bases. V shed 1 base, J shed 3 bases, and the junction held 2 bases outside the gene matches. Germline V gene data show CDR1 as SGHVS and CDR2 as FQNEAQ. CDR3 size: 16 residues.

Many counts were recorded for this clonotype. V and J are TRBV18 and TRBJ2-1; tentative D call: TRBD2 (6 bases). Trimming took off 1 base at V and 3 bases at J, with 13 bases between the two ends. CDR3 length: 16 residues. Germline CDR1 reads KGHSH; CDR2 reads LQKENI. CDR3 region: CASSPQSGRGYNEQFF. CDR3 nucleotides: TGTGCCAGCTCACCACAGAGCGGGCGCGGCTACAATGAGCAGTTCTTC.

As regards this clonotype: At one end the junction does not follow the germline gene, possibly because of a read error. The chain has TRBV12-3 or TRBV12-4 and TRBJ2-1; tentatively, D is TRBD1 or TRBD2 (6 bases each). CDR3 length: 16 residues. DNA for the CDR3: TGTGCCAGCAGGGAACGACTAGGGGGGTATTGGAATGAGCAGTCCTTC. It codes for CASRERLGGYWNEQSF.

This clonotype was counted ten times or more. The gene calls are TRBV6-1 and TRBJ1-4, with D uncertain. The CDR3 extends over 15 amino acids. From germline, CDR1 is MNHNS and CDR2 SASEGT. V was shortened by 2 bases and J by 8 bases, with 15 bases between the two germline ends. The CDR3 is CASSETPFPGEKLFF. CDR3 in DNA: TGTGCCAGCAGTGAAACGCCGTTCCCGGGGGAAAAACTGTTTTTT.

The chain links TRBV7-2 to TRBJ2-7; 9 nucleotides align to TRBD2. V gave up 8 bases and J gave up 5 bases; unmatched junction bases: 13. Germline CDR1 and CDR2: SGHTA and FQGNSA. The CDR3 is made up of 15 amino acids. CDR3 amino acids: CASGSQAGGPDEQYF. CDR3 nucleotide sequence: TGTGCCAGCGGCTCCCAGGCGGGAGGGCCCGACGAGCAGTACTTC.

This clonotype occurred many times. V is TRBV7-2 and J is TRBJ2-1; D tentatively fits TRBD1 or TRBD2 (5 bases each). Looked up from germline, CDR1 is SGHTA and CDR2 is FQGNSA. The CDR3 is 14 residues long. V was clipped by 3 bases and J by 4 bases, with 10 bases between them. CDR3 sequence reads: CASSFGALYNEQFF. CDR3 nucleotides: TGTGCCAGCAGCTTCGGGGCACTTTACAATGAGCAGTTCTTC.

This clonotype was observed many times. The V gene is TRBV7-2, the J gene TRBJ2-1; 8 bases line up with TRBD1. This CDR3 comprises 15 residues. Germline V gene lookup returns CDR1 SGHTA and CDR2 FQGNSA. V trimming: 3 bases; J trimming: 5 bases; junction bases outside the gene matches: 6. The CDR3 nucleotides read TGTGCCAGCAGCTTCTGGACAGGGAGTCACAATGAGCAGTTCTTC. It specifies CASSFWTGSHNEQFF.

This clonotype was observed many times. The rearrangement links TRBV29-1 to TRBJ2-1, with D perhaps matching TRBD2 (7 bases). Germline loops: CDR1 SQVTM, CDR2 ANQGSEA. V lost 2 bases to trimming and J lost 7 bases, with 15 bases between them. This CDR3 has 14 residues. This chain's CDR3 is CSVEPGLGTNEQFF. CDR3 DNA sequence: TGCAGCGTTGAACCAGGACTAGGGACAAATGAGCAGTTCTTC.

Comments on this clonotype: A far larger clone is one nucleotide away, so this likely arose from a read error. The chain combines TRBV7-9 with TRBJ1-1, with D possibly being TRBD1 (5 bases). Matching the DNA end better, TRBJ1-6 makes the J call doubtful. The CDR3 covers 15 residues. In germline, CDR1 is SEHNR, CDR2 FQNEAQ (reference sequence). DNA of the CDR3: TGTGCCAGCAGCTTATCACGGGACGGGAGAGGATCCCTCCACTTT. Protein sequence: CASSLSRDGRGSLHF.

This clonotype was seen many times. CDR3: CASSQKGTGIEQYF. CDR3 DNA sequence: TGTGCCAGCAGTCAAAAGGGCACGGGAATCGAGCAGTACTTC. The chain employs TRBV12-3 or TRBV12-4 and TRBJ2-7, with D perhaps TRBD2 (5 bases). This CDR3 spans 14 amino acids. Trimming took 5 bases from V and 6 from J, leaving 17 bases between them.

This clonotype was picked up many times. The rearrangement joins TRBV7-2 to TRBJ1-2; D is unresolved. CDR3 length: 13 residues. Trimming took 1 base from V and 3 from J, leaving 6 bases between them. Germline values: CDR1 SGHTA, CDR2 FQGNSA. The CDR3 DNA reads TGTGCCAGCAGCTTAGGCCAAGACTATGGCTACACCTTC. Protein product: CASSLGQDYGYTF.

Comment on this clonotype: A far larger clone is a single base away, which makes a read error likely. The gene calls are TRBV11-1 and TRBJ2-1, with 13 bases fitting TRBD2. CDR1 SGHAT and CDR2 FQDESV come from the germline V gene (reference sequence). V lost 6 bases and J lost 5; bases outside the gene matches: 13. CDR3 length: 18 residues. The CDR3 coding sequence is TGTGCCAGCAGGACTGGACTAGCGGGAGCCGCTGGGAACAATGAGCAGTTCTTC. Translating it yields CASRTGLAGAAGNNEQFF.

This clonotype appeared many times. V gene TRBV6-5 combines with J gene TRBJ2-4; maybe TRBD1 (6 bases). The CDR3 consists of 16 residues. Germline V lookup: CDR1 MNHEY, CDR2 SVGAGI. Trimming pared 6 bases from V and 1 base from J, leaving 16 bases between. CDR3 in DNA: TGTGCCAGCAGGAATCTGGGGGCTAAGGCCAAAAACATTCAGTACTTC. Protein: CASRNLGAKAKNIQYF.

This clonotype has a count of ten or more. The chain links TRBV7-8 to TRBJ2-1; the D is unclear. The CDR3 is made up of 11 amino acids. Trimming removed 8 bases at V and 9 bases at J, with 11 bases between. Germline V gene lookup returns CDR1 SGHVS and CDR2 FQNEAQ. CDR3 in DNA: TGTGCCAGCGGGGTGAGAATTGAGCAGTTCTTC. Translation gives CASGVRIEQFF.

In this sample, this clonotype turned up many times. This sequence joins TRBV28 and TRBJ2-7; 7 nucleotides align to TRBD2. With 9 bases clipped from V and 3 bases from J, the junction kept 17 bases outside the gene matches. The germline V gene has CDR1 MDHEN and CDR2 SYDVKM. There are 16 residues in the CDR3. The CDR3 DNA is TGTGCCAGTTCGAGCTTTAGGAGCGGGACGAGCTACGAGCAGTACTTC. Translating gives CASSSFRSGTSYEQYF.